This is a list of T cell receptor beta chains from one sample in a study of blood T cells in healthy people across ages. TCRdb reprocessed the 5' RACE reads via MiXCR and lists one record per CDR3 protein. Among 1.5 million to 1.9 million distinct CDR3 sequences listed, less than 45% were seen once. Sequenced material: blood. The receptor set was obtained from a woman aged 18-30 years in good health. Each CDR3 is given with its conserved first and last residue. D genes are given only for firm matches. Clone size is not always given. Where it is, it says once, few, many or a class for expanded clones.

J	V	D	size	length	CDR3	DNA
TRBJ2-2	TRBV7-2	.	.	16	CASSLAAQGYTGELFF	TGTGCCAGCAGCTTAGCAGCCCAGGGTTACACCGGGGAGCTGTTTTTT
TRBJ1-1	TRBV6-2/TRBV6-3	.	.	14	CASSSDGQNTEAFF	TGTGCCAGCAGTTCCGACGGACAGAACACTGAAGCTTTCTTT
TRBJ1-2	TRBV4-1	.	.	16	CASSQPWAIANYGYTF	TGCGCCAGCAGCCAACCCTGGGCGATAGCTAACTATGGCTACACCTTC
TRBJ2-1	TRBV2	TRBD2	few	17	CASRVNLGGGADNEQFF	TGTGCCAGCAGAGTCAATTTAGGCGGGGGGGCCGACAATGAGCAGTTCTTC
TRBJ1-2	TRBV28	TRBD1	few	17	CASSSGSSGQGICGYTF	TGTGCCAGCAGTTCTGGTAGCTCAGGACAGGGAATATGTGGCTACACCTTC
TRBJ2-1	TRBV7-9	TRBD2	.	13	CATGLAAYNEQFF	TGTGCCACGGGACTAGCGGCCTACAATGAGCAGTTCTTC
TRBJ2-5	TRBV29-1	.	few	14	CSVGRDIFQETQYF	TGCAGCGTAGGACGTGACATTTTCCAAGAGACCCAGTACTTC
TRBJ2-3	TRBV5-6	.	.	14	CASSSRRRTDTQYF	TGTGCCAGCAGCTCTAGGAGGCGCACAGATACGCAGTATTTT
TRBJ1-2	TRBV2	.	many	12	CASSEAGYGYTF	TGTGCCAGCAGTGAAGCAGGCTATGGCTACACCTTC
TRBJ2-5	TRBV20-1	.	many	12	CSARDLGETQYF	TGCAGTGCTAGAGATCTGGGGGAGACCCAGTACTTC
TRBJ2-5	TRBV12-3/TRBV12-4	.	once	15	CASSGGTPYVGTQYF	TGTGCCAGCAGTGGCGGGACACCGTACGTGGGGACCCAGTACTTC
TRBJ1-2	TRBV9	.	.	11	CASSARVGYTF	TGTGCCAGCAGCGCCAGGGTTGGCTACACCTTC
TRBJ1-4	TRBV7-9	.	.	16	CASSSLDTTTNEKLFF	TGTGCCAGCAGCTCCCTTGACACTACAACTAATGAAAAACTGTTTTTT
TRBJ2-1	TRBV7-9	.	few	16	CASSEGLTLSYNEQFF	TGTGCCAGCAGCGAGGGACTGACCCTCTCCTACAATGAGCAGTTCTTC
TRBJ1-1	TRBV6-2/TRBV6-3	.	few	15	CASSYGQVGGTEAFF	TGTGCCAGCAGTTACGGGCAGGTCGGAGGGACTGAAGCTTTCTTT
TRBJ2-1	TRBV20-1	.	.	11	CSAPLAVEQFF	TGCAGTGCCCCACTAGCCGTTGAGCAGTTCTTC
TRBJ2-1	TRBV3-1	TRBD2	.	16	CASSRPGLVNINEQFF	TGCGCCAGCAGCCGTCCGGGACTAGTAAATATAAATGAGCAGTTCTTC
TRBJ1-5	TRBV20-1	.	.	18	CSARVDRRQGHSNQPQHF	TGCAGTGCTAGAGTAGACAGGCGGCAGGGTCATAGCAATCAGCCCCAGCATTTT
TRBJ2-1	TRBV6-4	TRBD1	.	15	CASSAGTGMANEQFF	TGTGCCAGCAGTGCCGGGACAGGGATGGCCAATGAGCAGTTCTTC
TRBJ2-2	TRBV7-3	TRBD1	few	17	CASSFPSGTGSTGELFF	TGTGCCAGCAGCTTTCCCTCCGGGACAGGGAGCACCGGGGAGCTGTTTTTT
TRBJ1-2	TRBV6-5	.	.	15	CASKLGEWANYGYTF	TGTGCCAGCAAACTAGGGGAATGGGCCAACTATGGCTACACCTTC
TRBJ2-2	TRBV10-3	.	few	14	CATTDSLNTGELFF	TGTGCCACCACCGACAGTTTGAACACCGGGGAGCTGTTTTTT
TRBJ2-3	TRBV6-5	TRBD2	.	17	CASSWGVGRGVKDTQYF	TGTGCCAGCAGTTGGGGTGTGGGGCGGGGGGTAAAAGATACGCAGTATTTT
TRBJ2-1	TRBV20-1	.	few	16	CSASFLYGGFGAEQFF	TGCAGTGCTAGTTTCCTCTACGGGGGATTTGGAGCTGAGCAGTTCTTC
TRBJ2-7	TRBV6-5	.	few	14	CASSSRERPYEQYF	TGTGCCAGCAGTTCCCGGGAACGGCCCTACGAGCAGTACTTC
TRBJ2-3	TRBV20-1	TRBD2	.	13	CSARGTSSFTQYF	TGCAGTGCTAGAGGGACTAGCTCATTTACGCAGTATTTT
TRBJ2-7	TRBV3-1	.	.	14	CASSLRENPYEQYF	TGTGCCAGCAGCCTCAGGGAGAACCCCTACGAGCAGTACTTC
TRBJ1-2	TRBV20-1	.	.	13	CSARVPENYGYTF	TGCAGTGCTAGAGTGCCAGAAAACTATGGCTACACCTTC
TRBJ2-5	TRBV28	.	.	15	CASSFTFGNQETQYF	TGTGCCAGCAGTTTTACGTTTGGCAACCAAGAGACCCAGTACTTC
TRBJ2-7	TRBV20-1	TRBD1	.	13	CSAPTGNPYEQYF	TGCAGTGCTCCGACAGGGAACCCCTACGAGCAGTACTTC
TRBJ1-4	TRBV4-1	.	once	15	CASSQARYRVAVLFF	TGCGCCAGCAGCCAAGCCAGGTACAGGGTGGCGGTACTGTTTTTT
TRBJ2-6	TRBV20-1	.	few	17	CSARKDPALSGANVLTF	TGCAGTGCTAGAAAGGACCCAGCCCTCTCTGGGGCCAACGTCCTGACTTTC
TRBJ2-7	TRBV27	.	.	15	CASSLQGFPGYEQYF	TGTGCCAGCAGCCTCCAGGGGTTCCCAGGATACGAGCAGTACTTC
TRBJ2-7	TRBV7-2	TRBD2	once	17	CASSPRLAGAPSYEQYF	TGTGCCAGCAGCCCCCGACTAGCGGGAGCCCCCTCCTACGAGCAGTACTTC
TRBJ1-4	TRBV28	.	.	15	CASSKTESGPEKLFF	TGTGCCAGCAGCAAGACAGAATCGGGGCCGGAAAAACTGTTTTTT
TRBJ1-5	TRBV12-3/TRBV12-4	.	.	16	CASSLAGGFSDQPQHF	TGTGCCAGCAGTTTAGCGGGAGGGTTCTCGGATCAGCCCCAGCATTTT
TRBJ2-1	TRBV20-1	TRBD2	few	16	CSAKGLAGGSYNEQFF	TGCAGTGCTAAGGGACTAGCGGGGGGAAGCTACAATGAGCAGTTCTTC
TRBJ1-1	TRBV7-3	.	few	17	CASSLTGRGTLNTEAFF	TGTGCCAGCAGCTTAACAGGGAGGGGGACTCTGAACACTGAAGCTTTCTTT
TRBJ2-3	TRBV27	.	few	15	CASSLLETSTDTQYF	TGTGCCAGCAGTTTATTGGAAACAAGCACAGATACGCAGTATTTT
TRBJ2-3	TRBV11-1	.	.	16	CASSLRVTPSTDTQYF	TGTGCCAGCAGCTTACGAGTTACTCCTAGCACAGATACGCAGTATTTT
TRBJ1-2	TRBV7-2	TRBD1	.	14	CASSLQGRVVGYTF	TGTGCCAGCAGCCTACAGGGGAGGGTAGTGGGCTACACCTTC
TRBJ2-7	TRBV7-9	.	many	15	CASSLEGLASYEQYF	TGTGCCAGCAGCTTAGAGGGTCTAGCTTCCTACGAGCAGTACTTC
TRBJ1-5	TRBV10-3	TRBD1	few	15	CAISDQTGGNQPQHF	TGTGCCATCAGTGACCAGACAGGGGGCAATCAGCCCCAGCATTTT
TRBJ1-2	TRBV29-1	.	.	13	CSVINKGGYGYTF	TGCAGCGTGATAAACAAGGGAGGCTATGGCTACACCTTC
TRBJ2-2	TRBV4-3	.	.	17	CASSQAEDFLSTGELFF	TGCGCCAGCAGCCAAGCGGAGGACTTCCTATCCACCGGGGAGCTGTTTTTT
TRBJ1-2	TRBV3-1	.	.	14	CASSQDAANYGYTF	TGCGCCAGCAGCCAAGATGCAGCTAACTATGGCTACACCTTC
TRBJ2-6	TRBV10-3	.	few	14	CAISESTGANVLTF	TGTGCCATCAGTGAGTCGACTGGGGCCAACGTCCTGACTTTC
TRBJ1-1	TRBV21-1	.	.	15	CASSKVAGGATEAFF	.
TRBJ2-1	TRBV7-9	TRBD2	few	16	CASSTSPGGSYNEQFF	TGTGCCAGCAGCACCTCTCCGGGAGGGTCCTACAATGAGCAGTTCTTC
TRBJ2-1	TRBV18	TRBD2	.	16	CASSPTSGGGSNEQFF	TGTGCCAGCTCCCCCACCTCCGGGGGAGGGAGCAATGAGCAGTTCTTC
TRBJ2-5	TRBV6-5	TRBD1	.	14	CASSTPKLQGAQYF	TGTGCCAGCAGTACGCCTAAATTACAGGGGGCCCAGTACTTC